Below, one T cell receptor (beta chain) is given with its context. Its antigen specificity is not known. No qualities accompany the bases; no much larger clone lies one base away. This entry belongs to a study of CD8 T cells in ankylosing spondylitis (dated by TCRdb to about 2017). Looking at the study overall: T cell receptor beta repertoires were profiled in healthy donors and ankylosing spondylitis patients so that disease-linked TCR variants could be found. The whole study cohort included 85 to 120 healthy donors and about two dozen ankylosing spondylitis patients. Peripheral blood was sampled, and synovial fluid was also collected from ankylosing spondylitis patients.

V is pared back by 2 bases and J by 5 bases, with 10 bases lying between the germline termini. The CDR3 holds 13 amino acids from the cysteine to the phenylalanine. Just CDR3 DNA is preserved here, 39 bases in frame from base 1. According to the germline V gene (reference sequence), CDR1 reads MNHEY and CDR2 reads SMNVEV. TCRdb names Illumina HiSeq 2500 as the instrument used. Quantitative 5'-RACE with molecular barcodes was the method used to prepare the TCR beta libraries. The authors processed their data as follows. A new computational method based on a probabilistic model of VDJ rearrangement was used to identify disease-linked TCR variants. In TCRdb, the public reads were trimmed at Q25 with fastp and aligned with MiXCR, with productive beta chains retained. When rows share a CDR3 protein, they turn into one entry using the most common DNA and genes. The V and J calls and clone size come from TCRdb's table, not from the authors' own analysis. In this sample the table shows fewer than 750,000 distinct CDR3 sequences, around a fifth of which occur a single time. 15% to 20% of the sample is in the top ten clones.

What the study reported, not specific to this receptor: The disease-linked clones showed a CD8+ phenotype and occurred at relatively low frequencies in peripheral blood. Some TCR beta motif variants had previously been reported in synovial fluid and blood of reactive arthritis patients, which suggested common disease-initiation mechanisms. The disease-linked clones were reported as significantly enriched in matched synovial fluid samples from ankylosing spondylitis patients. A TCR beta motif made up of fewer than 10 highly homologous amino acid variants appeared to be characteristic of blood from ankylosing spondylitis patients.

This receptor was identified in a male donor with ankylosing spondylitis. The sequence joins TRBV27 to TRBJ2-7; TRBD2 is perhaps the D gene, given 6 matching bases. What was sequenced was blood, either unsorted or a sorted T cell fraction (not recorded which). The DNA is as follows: TGTGCCAGCAGTTTAGTAGGAGGGAACGAGCAGTACTTC. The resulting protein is CASSLVGGNEQYF.